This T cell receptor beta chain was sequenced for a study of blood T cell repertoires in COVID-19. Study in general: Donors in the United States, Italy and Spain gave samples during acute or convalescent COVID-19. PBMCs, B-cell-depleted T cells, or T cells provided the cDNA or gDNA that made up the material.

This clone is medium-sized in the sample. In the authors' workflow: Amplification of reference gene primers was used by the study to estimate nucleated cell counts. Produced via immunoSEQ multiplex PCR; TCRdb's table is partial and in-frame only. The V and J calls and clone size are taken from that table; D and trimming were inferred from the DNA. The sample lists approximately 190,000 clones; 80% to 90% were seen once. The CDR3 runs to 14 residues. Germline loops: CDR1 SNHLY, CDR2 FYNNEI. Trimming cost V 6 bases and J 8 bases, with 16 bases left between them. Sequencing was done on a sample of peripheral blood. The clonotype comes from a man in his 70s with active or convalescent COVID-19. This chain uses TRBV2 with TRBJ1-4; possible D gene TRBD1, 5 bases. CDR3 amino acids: CASRDPGEEEKLFF. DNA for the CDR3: TGTGCCAGCAGGGATCCGGGGGAAGAGGAAAAACTGTTTTTT.